This TCR beta chain was captured in a study of Ad26.COV2.S vaccination and SARS-CoV-2 variants. About the study: Trial arm assignment for the donor was COV1001 Ad26.COV2.S. Once, or twice with 56 days between doses, Ad26.COV2.S was given intramuscularly. Findings of the study overall: Recipients of either vaccine or placebo displayed similar breadth of non-spike TCRs. Researchers cautioned that TCR breadth and depth analyses may have underestimated total T cell responses.

Points on this clone: What it binds is not known. Distinct nucleotide sequences in the sample also encode this CDR3.

Germline loops: CDR1 KGHSH, CDR2 LQKENI. The CDR3 is made up of 15 amino acids. V shed 3 bases, J shed 4 bases, and the junction held 4 bases outside the gene matches. TCRdb's table, derived via immunoSEQ multiplex PCR, lists solely in-frame clones and lacks some. This table has 400,000 to 450,000 clones, approximately 90% appearing once. As to treatment: about 20 received Ad26.COV2.S at low or high dose, single or two shots; 5 received placebo; per-sample allocation not given. Sampling happened 63 days after the first vaccine or placebo injection. This receptor was obtained from a person aged 18-65 years who received the Ad26.COV2.S COVID-19 vaccine or a placebo. The rearrangement links TRBV18 to TRBJ2-7; the match to TRBD1 covers 12 bases. The sequencing used peripheral blood, collected in a trial of Ad26.COV2.S vaccine versus placebo. The CDR3 spells CASSPPGQGAYEQYF. CDR3 DNA: TGTGCCAGCTCACCGCCGGGACAGGGGGCTTACGAGCAGTACTTC. The entire variable domain, with the rest obtained from reference TRBV18 and TRBJ2-7, is as follows: NAGVMQNPRHLVRRRGQEARLRCSPMKGHSHVYWYRQLPEEGLKFMVYLQKENIIDESGMPKERFSAEFPKEGPSILRIQQVVRGDSAAYFCASSPPGQGAYEQYFGPGTRLTVT.